Listed here are 11 T cell receptor beta chains from one sample, sequenced in a study of T-cell memory formation after mild COVID-19. Using its own MiXCR run on the 5' RACE reads, TCRdb lists one record per CDR3 protein. Altogether 450,000 to 650,000 distinct CDR3 sequences are present, roughly 18% being singletons, with the ten largest covering 9.5% to 15%. The sequencing sample was made of PBMCs or a T cell subset sorted from them (not recorded which). Source of these receptors: an adult woman who had mild COVID-19 (a few samples of this study predate the infection). Cell type and time point are not known.

The genes are TRBV30 and TRBJ2-7; D is unresolved. This CDR3 is 14 amino acids long. Germline CDR1 is GTSNPN and CDR2 is SVGIG (reference sequence). The V end lost 4 bases, the J end lost 2 bases, and 15 bases lay between the germline ends. The CDR3 here is CAWTVTSTAYEQYF. CDR3 nucleotide sequence: TGTGCCTGGACGGTTACCTCGACGGCCTACGAGCAGTACTTC.

This clonotype was counted between two and nine times. This sequence joins TRBV12-3 or TRBV12-4 and TRBJ2-1; D remains unclear. V was trimmed by 0 bases and J by 9 bases, leaving 9 bases between them. The CDR3 spans 13 residues. The CDR3 loop is CASSLAHSGEQFF. CDR3 nucleotides: TGTGCCAGCAGTTTAGCCCACTCGGGTGAGCAGTTCTTC.

This chain connects TRBV2 to TRBJ1-1; 7 nucleotides agree with TRBD1. In germline, CDR1 is SNHLY, CDR2 FYNNEI. The CDR3 covers 14 residues. The trim removed 2 bases at V and 7 bases at J, leaving 7 bases unmatched. The CDR3 DNA is TGTGCCAGCAGTGAAATGGCAGGGGGAGATGAAGCTTTCTTT. It yields the protein CASSEMAGGDEAFF.

The chain joins TRBV5-6 to TRBJ1-1, with D perhaps TRBD1 (6 bases). Germline lookup yields CDR1 SGHDT and CDR2 YYEEEE. The CDR3 loop spans 12 amino acids. Trimming left V 0 bases short and J 8 bases short, with 8 bases between. CDR3 region: CASSLDDREAFF. CDR3 DNA sequence: TGTGCCAGCAGCTTGGATGACAGGGAAGCTTTCTTT. Variable domain in full (rest from reference TRBV5-6 and TRBJ1-1): DAGVTQSPTHLIKTRGQQVTLRCSPKSGHDTVSWYQQALGQGPQFIFQYYEEEERQRGNFPDRFSGHQFPNYSSELNVNALLLGDSALYLCASSLDDREAFFGQGTRLTVV.

This clonotype was counted between two and nine times. The rearrangement links TRBV19 to TRBJ1-5; 9 nucleotides agree with TRBD1. The V gene end was trimmed by 4 bases and the J gene end by 3 bases; junction bases not matched to a gene: 4. The CDR3 length is 15 residues. Germline CDR1 LNHDA, CDR2 SQIVND (reference sequence). CDR3 amino acids: CASSTRTGVNQPQHF. As DNA, the CDR3 is TGTGCCAGTAGTACCCGGACAGGGGTCAATCAGCCCCAGCATTTT.

J is TRBJ2-5 and V is TRBV18; 10 bases map to TRBD1. The CDR3 extends over 18 amino acids. CDR1 and CDR2 from the germline V gene are KGHSH and LQKENI. V was pared by 3 bases and J by 4 bases, with 14 bases of the junction left unmatched. CDR3 bases: TGTGCCAGCTCACCCAACTCCGAACGACAGGGGGCCGGAGAGACCCAGTACTTC. Amino acids: CASSPNSERQGAGETQYF.

V usage is TRBV7-8 and J usage is TRBJ2-7; D possibly corresponds to TRBD1 (5 bases). The germline CDR1 and CDR2 sequences are SGHVS and FQNEAQ. The V end lost 3 bases, the J end lost 2 bases, and 11 bases lay between the germline ends. The CDR3 sequence is 14 residues long. This chain's CDR3 is CASSLARQTYEQYF. CDR3 nucleotides: TGTGCCAGCAGCTTGGCTAGACAGACCTACGAGCAGTACTTC.

J is TRBJ2-7 and V is TRBV3-1; TRBD2 agrees at 11 bases. The CDR3 sequence is 15 residues long. J lost 2 bases, V lost 4 bases, and 4 bases had no gene match. The germline CDR1 and CDR2 sequences are LGHDT and YNNKEL (reference sequence). The CDR3 loop is CASSRGTSGTYEQYF. As DNA, the CDR3 is TGTGCCAGCAGCCGGGGGACTAGCGGTACCTACGAGCAGTACTTC.

This clonotype was observed a few times. V usage is TRBV9 and J usage is TRBJ2-2, with 7 bases identical to TRBD1. V dropped 0 bases and J dropped 7; count of bases not matched to a gene: 9. This CDR3 is 16 amino acids long. The germline V gene encodes CDR1 SGDLS and CDR2 YYNGEE. The CDR3 loop reads CASSVDNRGRGGELFF. For the CDR3, the DNA is TGTGCCAGCAGCGTAGATAACAGGGGTCGAGGCGGGGAGCTGTTTTTT.

This clonotype has more than one count but fewer than ten. The rearrangement joins TRBV9 to TRBJ2-7, with TRBD1 matching over 8 bases. The CDR3 runs 14 residues. Germline loops: CDR1 SGDLS, CDR2 YYNGEE. With 0 bases clipped from V and 6 bases from J, the junction kept 5 bases outside the gene matches. The CDR3 nucleotides are TGTGCCAGCAGCGTAGACAGGGGGAACACCGAGCAGTACTTC. Encoded protein: CASSVDRGNTEQYF.

The chain combines TRBV27 with TRBJ2-1; D is uncertain. This CDR3 contains 14 residues. CDR1 MNHEY and CDR2 SMNVEV come from the germline V gene (reference sequence). Trimming left V 6 bases short and J 0 bases short, with 9 bases between. CDR3 DNA: TGTGCCAGCAGCCCCCACGGCTCCTACAATGAGCAGTTCTTC. This encodes CASSPHGSYNEQFF.